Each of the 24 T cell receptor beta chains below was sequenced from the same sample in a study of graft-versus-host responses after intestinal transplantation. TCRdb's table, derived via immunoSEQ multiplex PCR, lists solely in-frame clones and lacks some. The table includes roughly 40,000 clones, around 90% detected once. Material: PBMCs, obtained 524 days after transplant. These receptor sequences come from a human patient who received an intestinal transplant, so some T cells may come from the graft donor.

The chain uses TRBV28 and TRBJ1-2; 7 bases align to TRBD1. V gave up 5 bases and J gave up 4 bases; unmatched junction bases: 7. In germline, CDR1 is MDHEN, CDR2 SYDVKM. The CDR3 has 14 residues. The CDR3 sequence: CASSTNRGLYGYTF. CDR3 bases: TGTGCCAGCAGTACAAACAGGGGACTCTATGGCTACACCTTC.

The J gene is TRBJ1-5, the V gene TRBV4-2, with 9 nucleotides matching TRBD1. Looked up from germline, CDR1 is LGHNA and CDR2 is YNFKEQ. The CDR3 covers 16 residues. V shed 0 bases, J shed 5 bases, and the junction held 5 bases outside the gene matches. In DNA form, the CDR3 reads TGTGCCAGCAGCCAAGATGGACAGGGGCAGTATCAGCCCCAGCATTTT. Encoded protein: CASSQDGQGQYQPQHF.

CDR3 residues: CASSLPGGGLEQYF. CDR3 nucleotide sequence: TGTGCCAGCAGTTTACCGGGAGGGGGTCTCGAGCAGTACTTC. The V and J genes are TRBV28 and TRBJ2-7; TRBD2 agrees at 8 bases. CDR3 length equals 14 residues. With 2 bases clipped from V and 6 bases from J, the junction kept 6 bases outside the gene matches. From germline, CDR1 is MDHEN and CDR2 SYDVKM.

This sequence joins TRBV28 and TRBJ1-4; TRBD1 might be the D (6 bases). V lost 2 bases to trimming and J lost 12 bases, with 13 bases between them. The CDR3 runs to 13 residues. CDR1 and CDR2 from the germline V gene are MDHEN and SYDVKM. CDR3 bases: TGTGCCAGCAGTTTAGGTGGGGGGGCGGAACTGTTTTTT. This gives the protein CASSLGGGAELFF. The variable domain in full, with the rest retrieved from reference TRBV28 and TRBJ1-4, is DVKVTQSSRYLVKRTGEKVFLECVQDMDHENMFWYRQDPGLGLRLIYFSYDVKMKEKGDIPEGYSVSREKKERFSLILESASTNQTSMYLCASSLGGGAELFFGSGTQLSVL.

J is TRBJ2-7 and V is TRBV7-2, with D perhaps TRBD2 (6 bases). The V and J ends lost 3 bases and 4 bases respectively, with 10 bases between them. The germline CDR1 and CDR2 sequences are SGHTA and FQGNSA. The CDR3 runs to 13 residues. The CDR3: CASSLGGFYEQYF. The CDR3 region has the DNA TGTGCCAGCAGCTTGGGAGGCTTTTACGAGCAGTACTTC.

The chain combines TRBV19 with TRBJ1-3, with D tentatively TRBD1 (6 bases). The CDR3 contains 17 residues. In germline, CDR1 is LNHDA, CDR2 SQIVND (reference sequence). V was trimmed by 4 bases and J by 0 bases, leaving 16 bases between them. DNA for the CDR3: TGTGCCAGTAGTACGGGACGGACAGAGAGCTCTGGAAACACCATATATTTT. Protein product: CASSTGRTESSGNTIYF. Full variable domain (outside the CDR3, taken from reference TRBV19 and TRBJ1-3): DGGITQSPKYLFRKEGQNVTLSCEQNLNHDAMYWYRQDPGQGLRLIYYSQIVNDFQKGDIAEGYSVSREKKESFPLTVTSAQKNPTAFYLCASSTGRTESSGNTIYFGEGSWLTVV.

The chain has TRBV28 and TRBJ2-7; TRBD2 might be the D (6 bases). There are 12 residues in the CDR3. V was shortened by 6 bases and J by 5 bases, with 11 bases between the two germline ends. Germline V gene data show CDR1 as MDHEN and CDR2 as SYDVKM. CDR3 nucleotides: TGTGCCAGCAGCCTAGCGAGGGACGAGCAGTACTTC. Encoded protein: CASSLARDEQYF. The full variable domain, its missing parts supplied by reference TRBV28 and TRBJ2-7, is DVKVTQSSRYLVKRTGEKVFLECVQDMDHENMFWYRQDPGLGLRLIYFSYDVKMKEKGDIPEGYSVSREKKERFSLILESASTNQTSMYLCASSLARDEQYFGPGTRLTVT.

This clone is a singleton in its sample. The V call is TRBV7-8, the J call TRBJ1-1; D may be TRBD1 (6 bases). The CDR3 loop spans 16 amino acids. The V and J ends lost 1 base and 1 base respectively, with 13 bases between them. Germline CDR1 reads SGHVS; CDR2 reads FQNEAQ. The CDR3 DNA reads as TGTGCCAGCAGCTTAGTCGGGTCACAGGGGAACACTGAAGCTTTCTTT. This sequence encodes CASSLVGSQGNTEAFF. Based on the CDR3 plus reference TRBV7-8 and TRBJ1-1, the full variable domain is GAGVSQSPRYKVAKRGQDVALRCDPISGHVSLFWYQQALGQGPEFLTYFQNEAQLDKSGLPSDRFFAERPEGSVSTLKIQRTQQEDSAVYLCASSLVGSQGNTEAFFGQGTRLTVV.

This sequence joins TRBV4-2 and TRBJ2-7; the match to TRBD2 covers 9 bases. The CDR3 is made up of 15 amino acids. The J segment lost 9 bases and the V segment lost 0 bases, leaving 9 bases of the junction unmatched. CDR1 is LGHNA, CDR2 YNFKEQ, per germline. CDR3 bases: TGTGCCAGCAGCCAAGATCCCTTAGCGGGAGTTAGGCAGTACTTC. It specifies CASSQDPLAGVRQYF.

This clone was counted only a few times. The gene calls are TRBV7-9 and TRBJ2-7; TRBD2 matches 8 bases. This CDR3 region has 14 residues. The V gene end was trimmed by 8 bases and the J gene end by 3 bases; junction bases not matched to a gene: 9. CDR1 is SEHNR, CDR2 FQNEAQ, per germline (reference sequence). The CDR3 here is CASRESGGHYEQYF. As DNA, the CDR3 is TGTGCCAGCCGAGAGAGCGGGGGCCACTACGAGCAGTACTTC. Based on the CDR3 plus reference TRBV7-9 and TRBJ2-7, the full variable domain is DTGVSQNPRHKITKRGQNVTFRCDPISEHNRLYWYRQTLGQGPEFLTYFQNEAQLEKSRLLSDRFSAERPKGSFSTLEIQRTEQGDSAMYLCASRESGGHYEQYFGPGTRLTVT.

The CDR3 DNA follows: TGTGCCAGCAGCTTAGTCGGTGGGACAGGGAGCACTGAAGCTTTCTTT. Protein sequence: CASSLVGGTGSTEAFF. The chain carries TRBV11-2 and TRBJ1-1, with 9 bases identical to TRBD1. The CDR3 extends over 16 amino acids. Germline V gene lookup returns CDR1 SGHAT and CDR2 FQNNGV. J gave up 4 bases and V 1 base, and 7 bases lay outside the gene matches.

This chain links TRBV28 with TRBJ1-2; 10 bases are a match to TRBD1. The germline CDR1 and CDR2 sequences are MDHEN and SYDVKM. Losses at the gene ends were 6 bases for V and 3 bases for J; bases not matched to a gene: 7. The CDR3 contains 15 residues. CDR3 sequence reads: CASSLPGTGDYGYTF. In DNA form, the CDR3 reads TGTGCCAGCAGCCTCCCCGGGACAGGGGACTATGGCTACACCTTC.

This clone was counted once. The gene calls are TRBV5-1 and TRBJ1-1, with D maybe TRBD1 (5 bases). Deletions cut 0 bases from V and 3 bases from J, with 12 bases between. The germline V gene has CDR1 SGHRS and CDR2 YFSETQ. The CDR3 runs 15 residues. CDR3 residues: CASSLARGGYTEAFF. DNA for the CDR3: TGCGCCAGCAGCTTGGCCCGGGGCGGGTACACTGAAGCTTTCTTT.

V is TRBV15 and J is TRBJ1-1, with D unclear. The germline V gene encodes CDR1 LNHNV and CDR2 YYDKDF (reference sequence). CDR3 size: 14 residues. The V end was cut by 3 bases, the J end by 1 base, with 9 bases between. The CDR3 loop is CATSRARRNTEAFF. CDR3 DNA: TGTGCCACCAGCAGGGCGCGACGGAACACTGAAGCTTTCTTT.

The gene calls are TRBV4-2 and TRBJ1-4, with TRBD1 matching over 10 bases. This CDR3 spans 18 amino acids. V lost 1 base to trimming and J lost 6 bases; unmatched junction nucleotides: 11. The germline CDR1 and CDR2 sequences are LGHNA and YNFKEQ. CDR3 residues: CASSQVKSGTGADEKLFF. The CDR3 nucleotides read TGTGCCAGCAGCCAAGTTAAATCCGGGACAGGGGCAGATGAAAAACTGTTTTTT.

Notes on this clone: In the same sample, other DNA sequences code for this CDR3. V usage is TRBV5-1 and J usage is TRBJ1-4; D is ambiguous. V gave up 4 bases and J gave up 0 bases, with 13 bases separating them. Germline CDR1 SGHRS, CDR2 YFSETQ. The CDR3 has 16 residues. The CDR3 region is CASSPYSGATNEKLFF. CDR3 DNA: TGCGCCAGCAGCCCATACAGTGGCGCAACTAATGAAAAACTGTTTTTT.

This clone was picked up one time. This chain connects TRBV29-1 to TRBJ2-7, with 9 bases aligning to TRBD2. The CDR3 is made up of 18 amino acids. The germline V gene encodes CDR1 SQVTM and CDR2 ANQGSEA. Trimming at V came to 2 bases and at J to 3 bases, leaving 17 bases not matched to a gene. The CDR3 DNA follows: TGCAGCGTTGAAAGAATAACTAGCGGGTCTCCCGGGCTCTACGAGCAGTACTTC. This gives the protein CSVERITSGSPGLYEQYF.

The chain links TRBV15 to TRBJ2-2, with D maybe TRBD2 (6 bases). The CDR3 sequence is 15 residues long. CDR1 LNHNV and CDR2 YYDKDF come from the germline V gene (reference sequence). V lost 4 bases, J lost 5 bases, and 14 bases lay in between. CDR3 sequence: CATSNPAGETGELFF. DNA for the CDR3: TGTGCCACCAGCAATCCAGCGGGTGAAACCGGGGAGCTGTTTTTT.

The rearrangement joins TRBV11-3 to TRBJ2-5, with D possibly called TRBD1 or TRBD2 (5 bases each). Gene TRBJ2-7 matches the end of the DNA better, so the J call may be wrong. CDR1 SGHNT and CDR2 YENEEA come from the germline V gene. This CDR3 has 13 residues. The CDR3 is CASSTGTTNEQYF. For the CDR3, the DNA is TGTGCCAGCAGTACCGGGACCACCAACGAGCAGTACTTC.

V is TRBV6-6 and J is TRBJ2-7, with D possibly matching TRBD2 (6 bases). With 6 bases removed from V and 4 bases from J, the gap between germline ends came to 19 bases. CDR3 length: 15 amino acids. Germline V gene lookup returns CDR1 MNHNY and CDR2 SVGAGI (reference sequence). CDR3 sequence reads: CASREGRKGVYEQYF. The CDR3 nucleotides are TGTGCCAGCAGGGAGGGAAGGAAAGGGGTTTACGAGCAGTACTTC.

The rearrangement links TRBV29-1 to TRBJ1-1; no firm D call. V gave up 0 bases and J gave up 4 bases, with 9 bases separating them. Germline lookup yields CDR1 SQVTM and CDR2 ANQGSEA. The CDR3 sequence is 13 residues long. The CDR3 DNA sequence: TGCAGCGTTGAAGACCCCCGGGTCACTGAAGCTTTCTTT. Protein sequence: CSVEDPRVTEAFF.

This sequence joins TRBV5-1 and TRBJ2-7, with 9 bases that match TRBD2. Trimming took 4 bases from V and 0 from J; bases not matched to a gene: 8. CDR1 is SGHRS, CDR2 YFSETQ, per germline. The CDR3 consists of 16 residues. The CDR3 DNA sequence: TGCGCCAGCAGCACGGTAGCGGGAGTGTCCTCCTACGAGCAGTACTTC. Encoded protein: CASSTVAGVSSYEQYF.

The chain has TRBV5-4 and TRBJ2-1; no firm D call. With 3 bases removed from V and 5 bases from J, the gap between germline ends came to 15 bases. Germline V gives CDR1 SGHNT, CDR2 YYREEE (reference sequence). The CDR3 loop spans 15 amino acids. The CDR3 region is CASSSGGPINNEQFF. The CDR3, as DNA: TGTGCCAGCAGCTCGGGCGGACCGATTAACAATGAGCAGTTCTTC.

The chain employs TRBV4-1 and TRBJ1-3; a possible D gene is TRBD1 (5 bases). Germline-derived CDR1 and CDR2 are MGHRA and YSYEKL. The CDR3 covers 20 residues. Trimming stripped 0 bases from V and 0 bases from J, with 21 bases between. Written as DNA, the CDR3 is TGCGCCAGCAGCCAAGATTGGGGGACGTGGACGGGGGTCTCTGGAAACACCATATATTTT. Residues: CASSQDWGTWTGVSGNTIYF.